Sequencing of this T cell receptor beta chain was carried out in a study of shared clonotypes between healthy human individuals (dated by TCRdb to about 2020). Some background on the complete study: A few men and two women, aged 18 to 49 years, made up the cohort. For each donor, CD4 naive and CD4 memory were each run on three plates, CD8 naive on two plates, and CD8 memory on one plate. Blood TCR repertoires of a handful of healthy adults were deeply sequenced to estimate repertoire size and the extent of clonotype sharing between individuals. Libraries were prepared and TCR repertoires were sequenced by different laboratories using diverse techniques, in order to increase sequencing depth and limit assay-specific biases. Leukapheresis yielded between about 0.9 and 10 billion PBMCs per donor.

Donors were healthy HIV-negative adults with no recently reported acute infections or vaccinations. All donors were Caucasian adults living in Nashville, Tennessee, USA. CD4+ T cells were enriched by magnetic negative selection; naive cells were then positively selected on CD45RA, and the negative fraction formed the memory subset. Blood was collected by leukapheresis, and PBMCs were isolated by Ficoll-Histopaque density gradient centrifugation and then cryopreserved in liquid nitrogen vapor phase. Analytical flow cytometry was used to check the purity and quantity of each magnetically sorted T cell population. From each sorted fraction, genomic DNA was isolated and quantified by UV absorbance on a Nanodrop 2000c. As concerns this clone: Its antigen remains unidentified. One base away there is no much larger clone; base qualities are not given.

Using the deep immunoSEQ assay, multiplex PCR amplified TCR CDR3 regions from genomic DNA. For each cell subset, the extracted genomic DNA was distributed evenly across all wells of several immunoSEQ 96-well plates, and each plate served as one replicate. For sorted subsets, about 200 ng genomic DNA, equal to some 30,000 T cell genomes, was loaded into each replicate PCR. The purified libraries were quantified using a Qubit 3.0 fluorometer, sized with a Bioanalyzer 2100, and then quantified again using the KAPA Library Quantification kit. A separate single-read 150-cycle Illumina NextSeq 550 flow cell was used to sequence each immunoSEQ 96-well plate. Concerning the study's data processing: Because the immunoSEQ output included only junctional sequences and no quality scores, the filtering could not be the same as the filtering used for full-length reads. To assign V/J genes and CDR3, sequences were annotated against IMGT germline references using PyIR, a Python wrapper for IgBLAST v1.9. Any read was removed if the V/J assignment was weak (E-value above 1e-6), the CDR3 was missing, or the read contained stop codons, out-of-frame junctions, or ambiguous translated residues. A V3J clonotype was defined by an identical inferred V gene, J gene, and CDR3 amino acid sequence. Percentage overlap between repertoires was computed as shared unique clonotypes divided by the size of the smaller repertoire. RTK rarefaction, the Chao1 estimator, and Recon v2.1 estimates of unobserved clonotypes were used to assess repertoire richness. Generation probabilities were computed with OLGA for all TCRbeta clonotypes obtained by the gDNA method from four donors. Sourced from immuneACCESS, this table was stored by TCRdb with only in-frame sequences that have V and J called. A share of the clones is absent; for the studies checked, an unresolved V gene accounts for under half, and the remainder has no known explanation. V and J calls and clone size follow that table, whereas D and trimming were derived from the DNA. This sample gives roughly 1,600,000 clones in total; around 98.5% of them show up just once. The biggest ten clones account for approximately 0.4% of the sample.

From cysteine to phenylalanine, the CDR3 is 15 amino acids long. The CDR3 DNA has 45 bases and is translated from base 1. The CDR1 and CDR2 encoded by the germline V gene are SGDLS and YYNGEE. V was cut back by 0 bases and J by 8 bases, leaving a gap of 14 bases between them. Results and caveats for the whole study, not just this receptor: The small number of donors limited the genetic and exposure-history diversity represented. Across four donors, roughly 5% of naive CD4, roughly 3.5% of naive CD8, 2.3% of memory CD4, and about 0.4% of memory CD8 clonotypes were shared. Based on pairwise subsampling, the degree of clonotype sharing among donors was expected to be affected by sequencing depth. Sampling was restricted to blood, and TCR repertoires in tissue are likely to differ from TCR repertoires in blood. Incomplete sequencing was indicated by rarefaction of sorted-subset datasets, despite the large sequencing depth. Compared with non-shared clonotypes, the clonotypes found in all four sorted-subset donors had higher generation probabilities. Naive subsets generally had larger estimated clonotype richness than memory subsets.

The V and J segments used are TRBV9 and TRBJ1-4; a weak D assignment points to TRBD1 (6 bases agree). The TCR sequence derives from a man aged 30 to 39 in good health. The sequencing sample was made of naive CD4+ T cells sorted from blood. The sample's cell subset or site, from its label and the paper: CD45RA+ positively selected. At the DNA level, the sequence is TGTGCCAGCAGCGTAGAAGCTGGGCAGGGGGAAAAACTGTTTTTT. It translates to CASSVEAGQGEKLFF.